This T cell receptor beta chain derives from a study of read filtering for tumor transcriptome and immune sequencing. Study in general: RNA-seq yielded only about 75 to 1,400 TCR reads, IR-seq about 4 to 10.27 million. General study points: Sorted CD138-negative bone marrow cells were not purified T cells. Dropping single-read clonotypes raised IR-seq and RNA-seq shared-clonotype correlation. IR-seq captured clonotypes deeper and more reliably than RNA-seq.

The CDR3 is made up of 12 amino acids. Trimming took off 6 bases at V and 3 bases at J, with 11 bases between the two ends. CDR1 is DFQATT, CDR2 SNEGSKA, per germline (reference sequence). Molecular barcoded adaptors covering alpha/delta and beta/gamma chains were used on approximately 400 ng RNA. MiXCR, run by TCRdb on the reads, gives a single entry per CDR3 protein. The sample has roughly 130,000 distinct CDR3 sequences, over 10% seen once; the top ten hold roughly 11%. This clonotype was seen many times. Its antigen is undetermined. Sequenced: a population of CD138-negative cells sorted from bone marrow. The sequence was obtained from a donor at least 40 years old with multiple myeloma. The V and J genes are TRBV20-1 and TRBJ1-1; unclear D gene. The CDR3 loop reads CSALPGDTEAFF. The DNA of the CDR3 is TGCAGTGCCCTTCCGGGAGACACTGAAGCTTTCTTT.